This T cell receptor beta chain was observed in a study of cytomegalovirus exposure and HLA in healthy donors. Findings and caveats of the study: According to a later analysis, TCR clusters from the first cohort tended to co-occur in the approximately 130 validation repertoires.

Produced via immunoSEQ multiplex PCR; TCRdb's table is partial and in-frame only. The sample contains some 170,000 clones, about 86% of which appear only once. Remarks on this clone: What it binds is unknown.

Sequenced: PBMCs. The TCR sequence derives from a young woman in good health and CMV-seronegative.

CDR3 loop: CASGRGPSYGYTF. CDR3 nucleotides: TGTGCTAGTGGTAGGGGTCCCTCCTATGGCTACACCTTC. This chain connects TRBV12-5 to TRBJ1-2, with D tentatively TRBD1 (5 bases). With 5 bases removed from V and 4 bases from J, the gap between germline ends came to 11 bases. Germline V gene data show CDR1 as LGHNT and CDR2 as FRNRAP. This CDR3 comprises 13 residues. The variable domain in full, with the rest retrieved from reference TRBV12-5 and TRBJ1-2, is DARVTQTPRHKVTEMGQEVTMRCQPILGHNTVFWYRQTMMQGLELLAYFRNRAPLDDSGMPKDRFSAEMPDATLATLKIQPSEPRDSAVYFCASGRGPSYGYTFGSGTRLTVV.